These 26 T cell receptor beta chains were sequenced from one sample in a study of neurological immune-mediated disorders (dated by TCRdb to between 2018 and 2020). The library relied on 5' RACE. Reads for this sample came from an Illumina HiSeq 2500. TCRdb's own reprocessing of the public reads used fastp at Q25 and MiXCR and kept productive beta chains. Rows with one shared CDR3 protein collapse into an entry with the most common genes and DNA. The sample table records around 68,000 distinct CDR3 sequences; roughly 4% of these occur just once. Together, the top ten hold more than 2.5% of the sample. The sequenced sample was PBMCs. Receptor source: a man in his fifties with multiple sclerosis.

The V call is TRBV7-6, the J call TRBJ2-4, with a tentative D call TRBD2 (6 bases). The CDR3 consists of 14 residues. V dropped 5 bases and J dropped 0 bases, with 8 bases sitting between them. Germline CDR1 and CDR2: SGHVS and FNYEAQ. The CDR3 region is CASSEGLAKNIQYF. The CDR3 DNA sequence: TGTGCCAGCAGCGAGGGACTAGCCAAAAACATTCAGTACTTC.

In its sample, this clonotype was seen many times. J is TRBJ1-2 and V is TRBV7-2; 7 positions match TRBD1. V was pared by 0 bases and J by 3 bases, with 10 bases of the junction left unmatched. Germline V gene sequence: CDR1 SGHTA, CDR2 FQGNSA. The CDR3 consists of 17 residues. The CDR3 sequence is CASSLAFDRESDYGYTF. The CDR3 nucleotides read TGTGCCAGCAGCTTAGCTTTCGACAGGGAGAGTGACTATGGCTACACCTTC.

This clonotype appeared many times. The chain couples TRBV5-1 to TRBJ2-3; D assignment may be TRBD1 or TRBD2 (5 bases each). Germline CDR1 reads SGHRS; CDR2 reads YFSETQ. V lost 4 bases to trimming and J lost 6 bases, with 18 bases between them. The CDR3 has 15 residues. The CDR3 DNA is TGCGCCAGCAGCCCTAACGCAGGGAGACTGGATACGCAGTATTTT. This codes for CASSPNAGRLDTQYF.

This clonotype was detected ten times or more. One junction end disagrees with the germline gene, perhaps due to a read error. The chain carries TRBV4-2 and TRBJ1-5; D gene unclear. CDR3 length: 17 residues. The V gene's germline CDR1 is LGHNA and CDR2 YNFKEQ. CDR3 sequence (DNA): TGTGCCAGCAGCCAAGGACTGGCAACCTTGGGAAATCAGCCCCAGAATTTT. Amino acid sequence: CASSQGLATLGNQPQNF.

This clonotype occurred many times. The chain recombines TRBV12-3 or TRBV12-4 with TRBJ2-3, with unresolved D. This CDR3 spans 12 amino acids. Deletions cut 5 bases from V and 9 bases from J, with 12 bases between. The DNA of the CDR3 is TGTGCCAGCAGTCTAGATCCTGGCACGCAGTATTTT. Its protein is CASSLDPGTQYF.

The table lists this clonotype with many counts. The genes are TRBV9 and TRBJ2-2; D is unresolved. Trimming removed 1 base from V and 2 bases from J, with 15 bases in between. Germline CDR1 is SGDLS and CDR2 is YYNGEE. There are 17 residues in the CDR3. The CDR3 sequence is CASSVTGPSYNTGELFF. DNA for the CDR3: TGTGCCAGCAGCGTAACCGGCCCATCCTACAACACCGGGGAGCTGTTTTTT.

At least ten counts were recorded for this clonotype. The V gene is TRBV6-6, the J gene TRBJ2-3; TRBD2 aligns across 9 bases. Germline V CDR1 and CDR2: MNHNY, SVGAGI (reference sequence). The junction had 8 bases not matched to a gene; V was cut back by 7 bases and J by 6 bases. The CDR3 runs 14 residues. This CDR3 is CASTQGRGGDTQYF. Here the CDR3 DNA reads TGTGCCAGCACCCAAGGGCGGGGGGGCGATACGCAGTATTTT.

This clonotype was observed a few times. The chain combines TRBV15 with TRBJ2-3; TRBD1 or TRBD2 may be the D gene (5 bases each). The CDR3 extends over 13 amino acids. Trimming shortened V by 4 bases and J by 6 bases, and 11 bases separated the two germline ends. Per germline, CDR1 LNHNV and CDR2 YYDKDF (reference sequence). CDR3 in DNA: TGTGCCACCAGCAAGGGACGAACGGATACGCAGTATTTT. This encodes CATSKGRTDTQYF.

In this sample, this clonotype turned up many times. This chain links TRBV5-1 with TRBJ2-2, with D perhaps matching TRBD1 or TRBD2 (5 bases each). This CDR3 has 16 residues. V lost 7 bases and J 0 bases, leaving 16 bases between the germline ends. Germline V gene data show CDR1 as SGHRS and CDR2 as YFSETQ. The chain's CDR3 is CASQTVGTANTGELFF. CDR3 bases: TGCGCCAGCCAAACGGTAGGGACGGCGAACACCGGGGAGCTGTTTTTT.

The chain is built from TRBV5-1 and TRBJ2-5; D is ambiguous. The CDR3 sequence is 14 residues long. Per germline, CDR1 SGHRS and CDR2 YFSETQ. Trimming left V 0 bases short and J 2 bases short, with 8 bases between. The CDR3 is CASSLVPQQETQYF. The CDR3 nucleotides are TGCGCCAGCAGCTTGGTGCCCCAACAAGAGACCCAGTACTTC.

Many counts were recorded for this clonotype. This rearrangement joins TRBV7-9 to TRBJ2-5; D is unclear. Germline values: CDR1 SEHNR, CDR2 FQNEAQ (reference sequence). The CDR3 contains 14 residues. V was pared by 4 bases and J by 2 bases, with 11 bases between. The CDR3 loop is CASSSTVGQETQYF. CDR3 sequence (DNA): TGTGCCAGCAGCTCAACAGTGGGGCAAGAGACCCAGTACTTC.

This clonotype was detected many times. The V and J genes are TRBV4-1 and TRBJ2-7; the D gene is possibly TRBD2 (6 bases). This CDR3 comprises 15 residues. The germline CDR1 and CDR2 sequences are MGHRA and YSYEKL. V lost 1 base, J lost 5 bases, and 15 bases lay in between. CDR3 in amino acids: CASSQGGLPVNEQYF. The CDR3 DNA sequence: TGCGCCAGCAGCCAAGGGGGACTTCCCGTCAACGAGCAGTACTTC.

This clonotype was recorded many times. This chain links TRBV3-1 with TRBJ2-7; no clear D. Trimming took 5 bases from V and 4 from J, leaving 18 bases between them. The CDR3 runs to 15 residues. In germline, CDR1 is LGHDT, CDR2 YNNKEL (reference sequence). CDR3 loop: CASSNKGRAGYEQYF. CDR3 nucleotides: TGTGCCAGCAGCAATAAAGGACGGGCCGGATACGAGCAGTACTTC.

This clonotype was seen many times. The chain recombines TRBV6-2 or TRBV6-3 with TRBJ1-6; D call uncertain. The germline V gene encodes CDR1 MNHEY and CDR2 SVGEGT. Trimming pared 5 bases from V and 8 bases from J, leaving 19 bases between. The CDR3 totals 16 residues. CDR3 in amino acids: CASSLSAGLPHSPLHF. The DNA of the CDR3 is TGTGCCAGCAGTCTTTCTGCGGGGTTACCGCATTCACCCCTCCACTTT.

The sample holds many counts of this clonotype. J is TRBJ1-6 and V is TRBV25-1; tentatively, D is TRBD1 (6 bases). The germline V and J ends were trimmed by 4 bases and 6 bases, with 16 bases remaining between them. The germline V gene has CDR1 MGHDK and CDR2 SYGVNS. The CDR3 runs to 16 residues. The CDR3 nucleotides read TGTGCCAGCAGTGCCATCACAGGGTCGGCTAATTCACCCCTCCACTTT. The encoded protein is CASSAITGSANSPLHF.

This clonotype was counted many times. V is TRBV6-2 or TRBV6-3 and J is TRBJ1-2, with a tentative D call TRBD1 (6 bases). This CDR3 region has 12 residues. Germline CDR1 reads MNHEY; CDR2 reads SVGEGT. Between the trimmed V and J ends, which lost 7 bases and 4 bases, there was a span of 10 bases. The CDR3 DNA reads as TGTGCCAGCAAGACAGGCGGCTATGGCTACACCTTC. This sequence encodes CASKTGGYGYTF.

This clonotype was observed a few times. No DNA is shown, since the ends of the CDR3 on it are uncertain; the CDR3 is the one TCRdb lists. The J gene is TRBJ1-6, the V gene TRBV11-2; the D call of TRBD1 is as the table states it, not checked on the DNA. The CDR3 spans 17 residues, counting both ends. Per the germline V gene, CDR1 is SGHAT and CDR2 is FQNNGV. CDR3 residues: CASSLVGQGALNSPLNF.

This clonotype was recorded at least ten times. The chain has TRBV6-2 or TRBV6-3 and TRBJ2-7, with D maybe TRBD1 (6 bases). CDR3 length: 13 residues. The germline V and J ends were trimmed by 4 bases and 4 bases, with 11 bases remaining between them. The V gene's germline CDR1 is MNHEY and CDR2 SVGEGT. In DNA form, the CDR3 reads TGTGCCAGCAGTTTCTTACAGGGTTACGAGCAGTACTTC. Amino acids: CASSFLQGYEQYF.

This clonotype was recorded at least ten times. The chain employs TRBV6-5 and TRBJ1-1, with unresolved D. V lost 5 bases to trimming and J lost 0 bases, with 10 bases between them. The CDR3 has 14 residues. Germline V gene data show CDR1 as MNHEY and CDR2 as SVGAGI. CDR3 region: CASSNLGVNTEAFF. The CDR3 nucleotides read TGTGCCAGCAGTAACCTGGGAGTGAACACTGAAGCTTTCTTT.

This clonotype has a count of ten or more. V and J are TRBV6-5 and TRBJ2-1; 13 bases match TRBD2. The junction had 0 bases not matched to a gene; V was cut back by 0 bases and J by 4 bases. Germline CDR1 and CDR2: MNHEY and SVGAGI. The length of the CDR3 is 16 residues. This chain's CDR3 is CASSYSTSGGYNEQFF. CDR3 nucleotide sequence: TGTGCCAGCAGTTACTCGACTAGCGGGGGGTACAATGAGCAGTTCTTC.

This clonotype was found many times. J is TRBJ2-1 and V is TRBV20-1, with 11 positions matching TRBD2. The CDR3 covers 18 residues. The J segment lost 0 bases and the V segment lost 3 bases, leaving 10 bases of the junction unmatched. The germline V gene has CDR1 DFQATT and CDR2 SNEGSKA (reference sequence). This CDR3 is CSARILAGGMSSYNEQFF. The CDR3 nucleotides are TGCAGTGCTAGGATTCTAGCGGGGGGAATGAGCTCCTACAATGAGCAGTTCTTC.

This clonotype has only a few counts. V is TRBV20-1 and J is TRBJ2-7; no definite D call. The CDR3 sequence is 11 residues long. The germline CDR1 and CDR2 sequences are DFQATT and SNEGSKA (reference sequence). Trimming left V 4 bases short and J 0 bases short, with 4 bases between. CDR3 DNA: TGCAGTGCTACGCACTCCTACGAGCAGTACTTC. Translated: CSATHSYEQYF.

This clonotype was recorded at least ten times. J is TRBJ1-5 and V is TRBV2; D uncertain. From germline, CDR1 is SNHLY and CDR2 FYNNEI. Trimming took off 4 bases at V and 4 bases at J, with 14 bases between the two ends. The CDR3 length is 15 residues. This CDR3 reads CASSARQWDNQPQHF. CDR3 nucleotide sequence: TGTGCCAGCAGTGCTCGGCAGTGGGATAATCAGCCCCAGCATTTT. The full variable domain, rest sourced from reference TRBV2 and TRBJ1-5, is EPEVTQTPSHQVTQMGQEVILRCVPISNHLYFYWYRQILGQKVEFLVSFYNNEISEKSEIFDDQFSVERPDGSNFTLKIRSTKLEDSAMYFCASSARQWDNQPQHFGDGTRLSIL.

This clonotype has a count of ten or more. The CDR3 region is CSATGLAGVVTQYF. CDR3 DNA: TGCAGTGCTACCGGACTAGCGGGGGTAGTGACCCAGTACTTC. The V gene is TRBV20-1, the J gene TRBJ2-5; 13 bases match TRBD2. Germline loops: CDR1 DFQATT, CDR2 SNEGSKA (reference sequence). There are 14 residues in the CDR3. Losses at the gene ends were 4 bases for V and 7 bases for J; bases not matched to a gene: 6.

This clonotype was seen ten or more times. The genes are TRBV6-5 and TRBJ1-2, with 8 bases aligning to TRBD1. V gave up 6 bases and J gave up 6 bases; unmatched junction bases: 12. The CDR3 totals 15 residues. Germline CDR1 and CDR2: MNHEY and SVGAGI. The CDR3 nucleotides are TGTGCCAGCAGAACCGGACAGGGCCTACGGAATGGCTACACCTTC. Protein product: CASRTGQGLRNGYTF.

This clonotype was found many times. This chain connects TRBV18 to TRBJ2-5; unclear D gene. In germline, CDR1 is KGHSH, CDR2 LQKENI. CDR3 length equals 15 residues. The V gene lost 5 bases and the J gene lost 5 bases, with 18 bases spanning the gap. In DNA, the CDR3 is TGTGCCAGCTCAGCAAGACCATCGATGTGGGAGACCCAGTACTTC. Translated: CASSARPSMWETQYF.